This T cell receptor beta chain was observed in a study of blood T cell repertoires in COVID-19. Study context: Some COVID-19 samples were acute and others convalescent; all came from the United States, Italy and Spain. Sample material is recorded as cDNA or gDNA derived from T cells, B-cell-depleted T cells, or PBMCs.

Study processing details: For nucleated cells, counts were estimated from reference gene primer amplification. TCRdb keeps only in-frame clones here, not all; method: immunoSEQ multiplex PCR. V and J calls and clone size follow that table, whereas D and trimming were derived from the DNA. The sample contains around 200,000 clones, roughly 90% of which appear only once. The CDR3 has 18 amino acids. V lost 1 base and J lost 11; bases outside the gene matches: 17. Germline loops: CDR1 LNHDA, CDR2 SQIVND (reference sequence). The chain carries TRBV19 and TRBJ1-6; 7 positions match TRBD1. The sample consisted of peripheral blood. The TCR originated in a man aged 18 to 30 with active or convalescent COVID-19. The CDR3 DNA is TGTGCCAGTAGTATAGCCCGGGCAGGGGGAGCGGGCTTTGCACCCCTCCACTTT. It yields the protein CASSIARAGGAGFAPLHF.